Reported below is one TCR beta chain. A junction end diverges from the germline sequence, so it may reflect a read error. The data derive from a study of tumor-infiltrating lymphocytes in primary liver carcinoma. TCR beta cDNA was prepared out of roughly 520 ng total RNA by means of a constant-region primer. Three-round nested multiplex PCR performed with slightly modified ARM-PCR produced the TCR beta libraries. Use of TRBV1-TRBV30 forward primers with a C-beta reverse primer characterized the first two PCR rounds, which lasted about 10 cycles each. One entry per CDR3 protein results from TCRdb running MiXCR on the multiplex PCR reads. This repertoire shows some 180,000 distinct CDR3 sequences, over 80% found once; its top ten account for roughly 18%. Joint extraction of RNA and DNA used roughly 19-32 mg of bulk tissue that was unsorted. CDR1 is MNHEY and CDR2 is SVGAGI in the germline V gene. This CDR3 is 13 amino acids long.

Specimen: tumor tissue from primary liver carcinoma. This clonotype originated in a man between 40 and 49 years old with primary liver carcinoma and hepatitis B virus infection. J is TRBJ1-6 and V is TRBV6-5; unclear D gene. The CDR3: CASIPKLNSPLHF. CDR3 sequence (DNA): TGTGCCAGCATCCCTAAGCTGAATTCACCCCTACACTTT.